This T cell receptor (beta chain) was sequenced in a study of blood T cell repertoires in COVID-19. Original data processing: Amplification with reference gene primers provided the estimates of nucleated cell counts. TCRdb's copy holds only in-frame clones and misses some; the assay was immunoSEQ multiplex PCR. Clonal size and the V and J genes are those of that table, whereas D and trimming came from the DNA. The data contain more than 85,000 clones, over 60% of them singletons. CDR1 and CDR2 (germline): SNHLY, FYNNEI. The CDR3 consists of 15 residues. V shed 4 bases and J 7 bases; nucleotides not matched to a gene: 9.

Material: peripheral blood. The genes are TRBV2 and TRBJ2-5; 10 bases agree with TRBD2. This receptor was obtained from a woman older than 75 with acute or convalescent COVID-19. The CDR3 here is CASSVESGGGTTQYF. CDR3 sequence (DNA): TGTGCCAGCAGTGTGGAGAGCGGGGGGGGCACGACCCAGTACTTC.